The clone carrying this TCR beta chain was recorded only once. Its antigen is unidentified. The data belong to a study of CD8+ T cells in alopecia areata. Study as a whole: Patients in the treated group were given tofacitinib by mouth, 5 to 10 mg twice a day.

The sequencing template was cDNA reverse transcribed from extracted RNA. Method: immunoSEQ multiplex PCR; TCRdb's copy keeps in-frame clones and lacks some. Of over 150,000 clones listed, 55% to 75% are singletons. The CDR3 runs to 12 residues. V was cut by 1 base and J by 13 bases, with 11 bases left in between. Germline V gene lookup returns CDR1 GTSNPN and CDR2 SVGIG (reference sequence). General study results and limits: As there was one nonresponder, how baseline CD8+ expansion relates to response remains uncertain. Sharing of TCRs across patients appeared less clear than in mice, possibly for HLA-related reasons.

The treatment was: oral pan-JAK inhibitor, 5-10 mg twice daily. Peripheral blood samples and lesional scalp punch biopsies were obtained from alopecia areata patients. The J gene is TRBJ1-6, the V gene TRBV30; tentatively, D is TRBD1 (5 bases). Material: CD4+ T cells sorted from blood, obtained at week 24, from a patient treated with tofacitinib. The source of this sequence is a human donor with alopecia areata. CDR3 loop: CAWSGQSIPLHF. In DNA, the CDR3 is TGTGCCTGGAGTGGACAGTCCATCCCCCTCCACTTT.